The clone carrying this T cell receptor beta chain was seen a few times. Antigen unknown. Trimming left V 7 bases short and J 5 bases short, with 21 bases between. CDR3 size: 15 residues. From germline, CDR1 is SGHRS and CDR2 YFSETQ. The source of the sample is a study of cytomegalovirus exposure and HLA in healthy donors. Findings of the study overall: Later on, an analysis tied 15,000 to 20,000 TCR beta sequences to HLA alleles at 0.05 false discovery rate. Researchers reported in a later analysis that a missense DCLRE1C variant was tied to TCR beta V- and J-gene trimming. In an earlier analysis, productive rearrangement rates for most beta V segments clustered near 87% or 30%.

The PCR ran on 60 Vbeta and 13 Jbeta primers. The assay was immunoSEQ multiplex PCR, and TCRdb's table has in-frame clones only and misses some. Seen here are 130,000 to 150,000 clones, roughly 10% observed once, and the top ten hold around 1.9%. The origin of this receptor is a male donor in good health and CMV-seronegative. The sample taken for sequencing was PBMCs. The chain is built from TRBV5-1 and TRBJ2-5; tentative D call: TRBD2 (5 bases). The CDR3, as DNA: TGCGCCAGCGGATTAGGGTCCCCCCGGGGTGAGACCCAGTACTTC. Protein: CASGLGSPRGETQYF.